Listed here are 8 T cell receptor beta chains from one sample, sequenced in a study of radiotherapy plus CTLA-4 blockade in lung cancer. The assay was immunoSEQ multiplex PCR, and TCRdb's table has in-frame clones only and misses some. The data contain 13,000 or so clones, approximately 79% of them singletons. Sequencing used peripheral blood, obtained from a patient treated with radiotherapy plus ipilimumab. These receptors all stem from a human donor with non-small cell lung cancer that progressed on radiotherapy plus ipilimumab.

This chain links TRBV7-9 with TRBJ1-4; no clear D gene. The V gene lost 7 bases and the J gene lost 8 bases, with 17 bases spanning the gap. Germline V gene sequence: CDR1 SEHNR, CDR2 FQNEAQ (reference sequence). The CDR3 is 14 amino acids. CDR3: CASNPGIDPEKLFF. The CDR3 DNA follows: TGTGCCAGCAACCCCGGGATTGACCCCGAAAAACTGTTTTTT.

This chain uses TRBV7-8 with TRBJ2-7; 8 bases are a match to TRBD1. The J segment lost 2 bases and the V segment lost 5 bases, leaving 11 bases of the junction unmatched. The CDR3 is 16 amino acids. Germline CDR1 is SGHVS and CDR2 is FQNEAQ. CDR3: CASSPLDRGETYEQYF. CDR3 nucleotide sequence: TGTGCCAGCAGCCCACTCGACAGGGGTGAAACCTACGAGCAGTACTTC.

Turning to this clone: A read error may account for a junction end that differs from germline. The rearrangement links TRBV7-7 to TRBJ1-5; 7 nucleotides agree with TRBD1. From germline, CDR1 is SSHAT and CDR2 FNYEAQ (reference sequence). The CDR3 loop spans 17 amino acids. CDR3 nucleotides: TGTGCTAGCAGCTCGCGGGTTCTCGGGACAGCGAATCAGCCCCAGCATTTT. It translates to CASSSRVLGTANQPQHF.

This clone was detected only once. One junction end does not reproduce the germline sequence, and a read error may be involved. The chain recombines TRBV5-5 with TRBJ2-5, with D perhaps TRBD1 (6 bases). This CDR3 comprises 13 residues. Germline CDR1 is SGHKS and CDR2 is YYEKEE (reference sequence). In nucleotides, the CDR3 is TGTGCCAGCAGCGCAATACAGGGTCTCGAGCAGCACTTC. It specifies CASSAIQGLEQHF. Full variable domain (outside the CDR3, taken from reference TRBV5-5 and TRBJ2-5): DAGVTQSPTHLIKTRGQQVTLRCSPISGHKSVSWYQQVLGQGPQFIFQYYEKEERGRGNFPDRFSARQFPNYSSELNVNALLLGDSALYLCASSAIQGLEQHFGPGTRLLVL.

The chain has TRBV7-2 and TRBJ2-2; a possible D gene is TRBD2 (7 bases). The CDR3 has 16 residues. CDR1 is SGHTA, CDR2 FQGNSA, per germline. Trimming removed 3 bases from V and 1 base from J, with 12 bases in between. Here the CDR3 reads CASSFAGAKNTGELFF. CDR3 bases: TGTGCCAGCAGCTTCGCGGGGGCGAAGAACACCGGGGAGCTGTTTTTT.

The chain combines TRBV10-3 with TRBJ2-5; D gene uncertain. Germline V gene lookup returns CDR1 ENHRY and CDR2 SYGVKD. Trimming removed 0 bases at V and 5 bases at J, with 7 bases between. The CDR3 length is 13 residues. DNA of the CDR3: TGTGCCATCAGTGAGTCGTTGCGGGAGACCCAGTACTTC. Its translation: CAISESLRETQYF.

J is TRBJ1-2 and V is TRBV10-3, with TRBD1 matching over 11 bases. The CDR3 is 17 amino acids. Germline V gene sequence: CDR1 ENHRY, CDR2 SYGVKD. The ends lost 4 bases at V and 4 bases at J; junction bases unmatched: 11. This CDR3 reads CAISVSDRGQTGYGYTF. DNA for the CDR3: TGTGCCATCAGTGTGTCGGACAGGGGGCAAACGGGCTATGGCTACACCTTC.

This clone was recorded once. The chain carries TRBV7-2 and TRBJ1-3, with a tentative D call TRBD1 (5 bases). This CDR3 is 18 amino acids long. Per the germline V gene, CDR1 is SGHTA and CDR2 is FQGNSA. Trimming removed 3 bases at V and 3 bases at J, with 21 bases between. CDR3 loop: CASSLRSERGVIGNTIYF. CDR3 DNA sequence: TGTGCCAGCAGCTTGAGGTCGGAAAGGGGCGTTATTGGAAACACCATATATTTT. Supplemented by reference TRBV7-2 and TRBJ1-3, the full variable domain reads GAGVSQSPSNKVTEKGKDVELRCDPISGHTALYWYRQSLGQGLEFLIYFQGNSAPDKSGLPSDRFSAERTGGSVSTLTIQRTQQEDSAVYLCASSLRSERGVIGNTIYFGEGSWLTVV.